A single sample is the source of the 26 T cell receptor beta chains below, sequenced in a study of neoadjuvant anti-PD-1 for oral cavity cancer. The table came from immunoSEQ multiplex PCR; TCRdb's copy has only in-frame clones and leaves some out. Of about 12,000 clones listed, over 50% are singletons. Sequenced material: tumor tissue, taken before nivolumab (anti-PD-1) treatment. The receptor set was obtained from a person between 40 and 80 years old with oral cavity squamous cell carcinoma.

This clone has only one observation. The J gene is TRBJ2-1, the V gene TRBV5-1; D is unclear. The CDR3 runs 13 residues. V was pared by 4 bases and J by 3 bases, with 8 bases between. Per germline, CDR1 SGHRS and CDR2 YFSETQ. As DNA, the CDR3 is TGCGCCAGCAGCAGCACAGTCTACAATGAGCAGTTCTTC. Amino acid sequence: CASSSTVYNEQFF.

The chain uses TRBV18 and TRBJ1-1; tentative D call: TRBD1 (5 bases). V dropped 3 bases and J dropped 7 bases, with 12 bases sitting between them. There are 13 residues in the CDR3. Per germline, CDR1 KGHSH and CDR2 LQKENI. CDR3 residues: CASSPGPIFEAFF. Here the CDR3 DNA reads TGTGCCAGCTCACCGGGACCGATATTTGAAGCTTTCTTT.

This sequence joins TRBV27 and TRBJ2-3, with D possibly being TRBD1 (6 bases). The CDR3 runs 14 residues. Germline CDR1 is MNHEY and CDR2 is SMNVEV (reference sequence). V was trimmed by 6 bases and J by 0 bases, leaving 10 bases between them. CDR3 in amino acids: CASRDSFSTDTQYF. CDR3 DNA: TGTGCCAGCAGGGACAGTTTTAGCACAGATACGCAGTATTTT.

This chain joins TRBV7-8 and TRBJ2-5; perhaps TRBD2 as D (5 bases). This CDR3 has 14 amino acids. V dropped 3 bases and J dropped 5 bases, with 13 bases sitting between them. Germline CDR1 is SGHVS and CDR2 is FQNEAQ. CDR3 in DNA: TGTGCCAGCAGCTTTCGCCGAGGGTGGGAGACCCAGTACTTC. Amino acids: CASSFRRGWETQYF.

This clone has a single count. The rearrangement uses TRBV7-9 and TRBJ1-5, with D possibly being TRBD1 (5 bases). Germline loops: CDR1 SEHNR, CDR2 FQNEAQ (reference sequence). V dropped 5 bases and J dropped 3 bases, with 14 bases sitting between them. The CDR3 length is 15 residues. CDR3 coding DNA: TGTGCCAGCAGCCCGACCTGGGGACCCAATCAGCCCCAGCATTTT. The encoded protein is CASSPTWGPNQPQHF.

The chain joins TRBV13 to TRBJ2-7; TRBD2 might be the D (6 bases). V shed 4 bases and J shed 6 bases, with 13 bases lying between them. This CDR3 comprises 13 residues. Germline V CDR1 and CDR2: PRHDT, FYEKMQ (reference sequence). The CDR3 nucleotides read TGTGCCAGCAGCTCCGAGGAGGGCGGCGAGCAGTACTTC. Translated, it gives CASSSEEGGEQYF.

This chain connects TRBV27 to TRBJ2-1, with 12 bases lining up with TRBD2. The CDR3 sequence is 13 residues long. V shed 8 bases, J shed 9 bases, and the junction held 5 bases outside the gene matches. The germline gives CDR1 MNHEY, CDR2 SMNVEV (reference sequence). The CDR3 loop reads CASLPSGRGEQFF. In nucleotides, the CDR3 is TGTGCCAGCTTGCCTAGCGGGAGGGGTGAGCAGTTCTTC.

Written as DNA, the CDR3 is TGCAGCGTTGGCGGGGGGATGAATCAGCCCCAGCATTTT. This sequence encodes CSVGGGMNQPQHF. The chain links TRBV29-1 to TRBJ1-5; D might be TRBD1 (5 bases). The CDR3 runs 13 residues. Germline V lookup: CDR1 SQVTM, CDR2 ANQGSEA. The V end lost 4 bases, the J end lost 4 bases, and 11 bases lay between the germline ends.

Concerning this clone itself: The junction does not match germline at one end; this may be a read error. This specimen includes other DNA sequences encoding the same CDR3. The V call is TRBV29-1, the J call TRBJ1-2, with D perhaps TRBD1 (6 bases). The CDR3 totals 11 residues. CDR1 SQVTM and CDR2 ANQGSEA come from the germline V gene. The CDR3 sequence is CSDQGIDGYTF. The CDR3, as DNA: TGTAGCGACCAGGGGATAGATGGCTACACCTTC. The variable domain in full, with the rest retrieved from reference TRBV29-1 and TRBJ1-2, is SAVISQKPSRDICQRGTSLTIQCQVDSQVTMMFWYRQQPGQSLTLIATANQGSEATYESGFVIDKFPISRPNLTFSTLTVSNMSPEDSSIYLCSDQGIDGYTFGSGTRLTVV.

This chain uses TRBV5-1 with TRBJ1-4, with TRBD1 as a possible D gene (6 bases). Trimming removed 4 bases at V and 2 bases at J, with 12 bases between. The germline gives CDR1 SGHRS, CDR2 YFSETQ. This CDR3 region has 15 residues. The CDR3 protein is CASSPERGTNEKLFF. CDR3 bases: TGCGCCAGCAGCCCCGAAAGGGGGACTAATGAAAAACTGTTTTTT.

This clone was found once. The chain uses TRBV6-1 and TRBJ1-2; TRBD1 matches 8 bases. The CDR3 runs 15 residues. Germline CDR1 reads MNHNS; CDR2 reads SASEGT. V shed 7 bases and J 4 bases; nucleotides not matched to a gene: 11. DNA of the CDR3: TGTGCCAGCAAAACGGACAGGGCCACCCCCTATGGCTACACCTTC. This sequence encodes CASKTDRATPYGYTF.

This clone was recorded only once. The chain employs TRBV27 and TRBJ2-1, with TRBD2 as a possible D gene (6 bases). The CDR3 is 16 amino acids. Germline assignment: CDR1 MNHEY and CDR2 SMNVEV (reference sequence). With 4 bases removed from V and 2 bases from J, the gap between germline ends came to 15 bases. CDR3 bases: TGTGCCAGCAGTTCCCTCGAGGGACTGGCCTACAATGAGCAGTTCTTC. This gives the protein CASSSLEGLAYNEQFF.

The CDR3 spells CASSYSIVGLGYTF. The CDR3 DNA reads as TGTGCCAGCAGTTACTCGATAGTTGGGCTAGGCTACACCTTC. V gene TRBV6-6 combines with J gene TRBJ1-2; D remains ambiguous. The CDR3 is 14 amino acids. Germline lookup yields CDR1 MNHNY and CDR2 SVGAGI (reference sequence). V dropped 0 bases and J dropped 8 bases, with 13 bases sitting between them.

The chain combines TRBV7-2 with TRBJ2-7, with unresolved D. The CDR3 sequence is 12 residues long. Trimming removed 1 base at V and 6 bases at J, with 7 bases between. Per the germline V gene, CDR1 is SGHTA and CDR2 is FQGNSA. The CDR3 here is CASSLDWGEQYF. In DNA, the CDR3 is TGTGCCAGCAGCTTAGACTGGGGCGAGCAGTACTTC.

The rearrangement joins TRBV4-1 to TRBJ1-1, with D possibly matching TRBD1 (5 bases). The V gene lost 0 bases and the J gene lost 13 bases, with 18 bases spanning the gap. Germline V lookup: CDR1 MGHRA, CDR2 YSYEKL. The CDR3 loop spans 14 amino acids. CDR3 DNA sequence: TGCGCCAGCAGCCAAGATCGGGGACGAGGGTGGTATTTCTTT. Translating it yields CASSQDRGRGWYFF.

This rearrangement joins TRBV11-3 to TRBJ2-3; D possibly uses TRBD1 or TRBD2 (5 bases each). Germline V CDR1 and CDR2: SGHNT, YENEEA. The V end lost 1 base, the J end lost 6 bases, and 11 bases lay between the germline ends. CDR3 length: 14 amino acids. The CDR3 reads CASSLGGRADTQYF. CDR3 coding DNA: TGTGCCAGCAGCTTAGGGGGGAGAGCCGATACGCAGTATTTT.

This chain connects TRBV10-3 to TRBJ2-5; D is perhaps TRBD2 (5 bases). The last part of the DNA fits TRBJ2-7 better; the J call may be wrong. The CDR3 is 13 residues long. Germline values: CDR1 ENHRY, CDR2 SYGVKD. The CDR3 here is CATRGLAPYEQYF. The CDR3 nucleotides read TGTGCCACCAGAGGGCTAGCCCCTTACGAGCAGTACTTC.

The J gene is TRBJ2-5, the V gene TRBV19; 14 bases align to TRBD2. The CDR3 loop spans 16 amino acids. V lost 3 bases, J lost 5 bases, and 5 bases stayed unmatched. Per the germline V gene, CDR1 is LNHDA and CDR2 is SQIVND (reference sequence). In DNA form, the CDR3 reads TGTGCCAGTAGTATCCGTGGACTAGCGGGAGGTGAGACCCAGTACTTC. Translation gives CASSIRGLAGGETQYF.

The chain joins TRBV29-1 to TRBJ2-1; 7 bases are shared with TRBD1. The V and J ends lost 1 base and 0 bases, in that order; junction bases with no gene match: 6. Germline CDR1 SQVTM, CDR2 ANQGSEA. This CDR3 is 16 amino acids long. CDR3 DNA: TGCAGCGTTGAAGCGGAGGACAGGAGCTCCTACAATGAGCAGTTCTTC. Its translation is CSVEAEDRSSYNEQFF.

This clone was counted a few times. V is TRBV30 and J is TRBJ2-4, with D possibly matching TRBD2 (6 bases). The germline gives CDR1 GTSNPN, CDR2 SVGIG (reference sequence). The CDR3 is 14 residues long. The CDR3 nucleotides are TGTGCTACCGCCCGGGGGAGGGCCAAAAACATTCAGTACTTC. Translated: CATARGRAKNIQYF.

V gene TRBV2 combines with J gene TRBJ1-2; 7 bases fit TRBD1. J gave up 8 bases and V 8 bases, and 14 bases lay outside the gene matches. The CDR3 is 14 amino acids. Germline V lookup: CDR1 SNHLY, CDR2 FYNNEI. CDR3 sequence reads: CASPDRERWRGYTF. For the CDR3, the DNA is TGTGCCAGCCCTGACAGGGAACGCTGGAGGGGCTACACCTTC. The full variable domain, rest sourced from reference TRBV2 and TRBJ1-2, is EPEVTQTPSHQVTQMGQEVILRCVPISNHLYFYWYRQILGQKVEFLVSFYNNEISEKSEIFDDQFSVERPDGSNFTLKIRSTKLEDSAMYFCASPDRERWRGYTFGSGTRLTVV.

The chain combines TRBV7-6 with TRBJ2-4, with D hard to call. V lost 1 base, J lost 9 bases, and 10 bases lay in between. This CDR3 is 13 amino acids long. Looked up from germline, CDR1 is SGHVS and CDR2 is FNYEAQ. The CDR3 region has the DNA TGTGCCAGCAGCTTAGGTCAATCGGGCATTCAGTACTTC. It yields the protein CASSLGQSGIQYF.

By sample fraction, this clone is medium-sized. CDR3 in DNA: TGCGCCAGCAGAGAGGGTAGCAATCAGCCCCAGCATTTT. This encodes CASREGSNQPQHF. The V gene is TRBV5-1, the J gene TRBJ1-5; D gene ambiguous. The ends were cut back, 5 bases at V and 0 bases at J, with 6 bases in the middle. Germline CDR1 reads SGHRS; CDR2 reads YFSETQ. This CDR3 has 13 amino acids.

The rearrangement links TRBV27 to TRBJ2-2, with 7 positions matching TRBD1. CDR3 length equals 16 residues. V dropped 5 bases and J dropped 4; count of bases not matched to a gene: 10. Germline CDR1 reads MNHEY; CDR2 reads SMNVEV (reference sequence). The CDR3 coding sequence is TGTGCCAGCAGTCCGACTGACAGGGACGGCACCGGGGAGCTGTTTTTT. This gives the protein CASSPTDRDGTGELFF.

This clone ranks as medium-sized (0.01 to 0.1%). The V gene is TRBV5-4, the J gene TRBJ1-1, with D possibly matching TRBD1 (5 bases). V lost 1 base and J lost 1, with 11 bases in between. Per germline, CDR1 SGHNT and CDR2 YYREEE (reference sequence). This CDR3 has 15 amino acids. Here the CDR3 DNA reads TGTGCCAGCAGCTTGTGGGGGATCTCGAACACTGAAGCTTTCTTT. This gives the protein CASSLWGISNTEAFF.

This chain connects TRBV5-6 to TRBJ2-1, with TRBD2 matching over 11 bases. This CDR3 has 17 amino acids. V was pared by 4 bases and J by 1 base, with 7 bases of the junction left unmatched. Germline V CDR1 and CDR2: SGHDT, YYEEEE. The CDR3 DNA reads as TGTGCCAGCAGCCCACTAGCGGGAGCAGGTTCCTACAATGAGCAGTTCTTC. Its translation: CASSPLAGAGSYNEQFF.